The 25 T cell receptor beta chains in this list originate from one sample, sequenced in a study of blood T cell repertoires in COVID-19. The table came from immunoSEQ multiplex PCR; TCRdb's copy has only in-frame clones and leaves some out. In the table there are about 190,000 clones, nearly 90% of which are singletons. The sequencing input was peripheral blood. The receptors come from a woman aged 40 to 50 who had recovered from COVID-19.

A note on this clone: Different DNA sequences within this sample yield the same CDR3. The V call is TRBV27, the J call TRBJ1-5, with unresolved D. CDR3 length: 13 residues. The V and J ends lost 0 bases and 9 bases respectively, with 9 bases between them. Germline CDR1 reads MNHEY; CDR2 reads SMNVEV (reference sequence). CDR3 amino acids: CASSLSPVGPQHF. CDR3 bases: TGTGCCAGCAGTTTATCGCCCGTCGGGCCCCAGCATTTT.

This clone was detected only a few times. The rearrangement links TRBV2 to TRBJ2-1; TRBD2 matches 9 bases. The V segment lost 3 bases and the J segment 6 bases; nucleotides outside the gene matches: 6. Germline V gene sequence: CDR1 SNHLY, CDR2 FYNNEI. This CDR3 region has 15 residues. The CDR3 loop is CASSDAGGPSNEQFF. The DNA for the CDR3 is TGTGCCAGCAGTGATGCGGGAGGGCCAAGCAATGAGCAGTTCTTC.

This chain connects TRBV18 to TRBJ2-7; 8 nucleotides line up with TRBD2. The CDR3 has 15 amino acids. The J segment lost 0 bases and the V segment lost 5 bases, leaving 6 bases of the junction unmatched. Germline CDR1 KGHSH, CDR2 LQKENI. The CDR3 sequence is CASSISGTSSYEQYF. CDR3 DNA sequence: TGTGCCAGCTCAATTAGCGGGACCTCCTCCTACGAGCAGTACTTC. Filled out from reference TRBV18 and TRBJ2-7, the complete variable domain reads NAGVMQNPRHLVRRRGQEARLRCSPMKGHSHVYWYRQLPEEGLKFMVYLQKENIIDESGMPKERFSAEFPKEGPSILRIQQVVRGDSAAYFCASSISGTSSYEQYFGPGTRLTVT.

The chain is built from TRBV30 and TRBJ1-4, with TRBD1 as a possible D gene (5 bases). V was pared by 4 bases and J by 12 bases, with 15 bases between. Germline V gene sequence: CDR1 GTSNPN, CDR2 SVGIG (reference sequence). The CDR3 is made up of 12 amino acids. This CDR3 reads CAWKDSKVELFF. The CDR3 DNA follows: TGTGCCTGGAAAGACAGTAAGGTAGAACTGTTTTTT.

The V call is TRBV6-2 or TRBV6-3, the J call TRBJ2-5; 8 bases align to TRBD1. The CDR3 extends over 16 amino acids. Germline CDR1 and CDR2: MNHEY and SVGEGT. After removal of 2 bases from V and 6 bases from J, the junction contained 11 bases not matched to a gene. For the CDR3, the DNA is TGTGCCAGCAGTTACACGAGGACAGGGTTTGAAAAGACCCAGTACTTC. Translating gives CASSYTRTGFEKTQYF.

The chain carries TRBV12-3 or TRBV12-4 and TRBJ2-7; TRBD1 aligns across 7 bases. CDR3 size: 13 residues. Germline trimming cut 7 bases from V and 3 bases from J; bases unmatched to any gene: 6. CDR3 in DNA: TGTGCCAGCAACCGACAGGGCAACTACGAGCAGTACTTC. Protein sequence: CASNRQGNYEQYF.

The chain combines TRBV6-2 or TRBV6-3 with TRBJ1-5; D might be TRBD1 (5 bases). The CDR3 loop spans 18 amino acids. Germline CDR1 reads MNHEY; CDR2 reads SVGEGT. Trimming stripped 2 bases from V and 3 bases from J, with 20 bases between. The CDR3 spells CASSYEQSWGEHNQPQHF. As DNA, the CDR3 is TGTGCCAGCAGTTACGAACAATCTTGGGGGGAGCACAATCAGCCCCAGCATTTT.

The rearrangement links TRBV27 to TRBJ2-2; 7 bases are shared with TRBD1. The CDR3 has 17 amino acids. Per germline, CDR1 MNHEY and CDR2 SMNVEV (reference sequence). V was clipped by 5 bases and J by 1 base; unmatched bases: 10. CDR3 loop: CASSPVWTGLNTGELFF. The DNA for the CDR3 is TGTGCCAGCAGTCCGGTTTGGACAGGTCTGAACACCGGGGAGCTGTTTTTT.

This clone was recorded once. The chain links TRBV27 to TRBJ2-5, with TRBD1 as a possible D gene (6 bases). The V gene's germline CDR1 is MNHEY and CDR2 SMNVEV (reference sequence). Trimming left V 5 bases short and J 0 bases short, with 7 bases between. The length of the CDR3 is 13 residues. CDR3 sequence: CASSRQDQETQYF. The CDR3, as DNA: TGTGCCAGCAGTCGACAGGACCAAGAGACCCAGTACTTC.

This chain joins TRBV30 and TRBJ2-5; possibly TRBD2 for D (5 bases). Germline V gene data show CDR1 as GTSNPN and CDR2 as SVGIG (reference sequence). The V gene lost 0 bases and the J gene lost 3 bases, with 11 bases spanning the gap. The CDR3 consists of 14 residues. The CDR3 is CAWSVGGQKETQYF. CDR3 nucleotides: TGTGCCTGGAGTGTGGGCGGGCAGAAAGAGACCCAGTACTTC.

The J gene is TRBJ1-1, the V gene TRBV5-5; no clear D. The V gene's germline CDR1 is SGHKS and CDR2 YYEKEE (reference sequence). V lost 0 bases and J lost 6, with 21 bases in between. The CDR3 sequence is 17 residues long. The CDR3 sequence: CASSLALVRSTGAEAFF. CDR3 sequence (DNA): TGTGCCAGCAGCTTGGCCTTGGTTAGGTCGACGGGAGCTGAAGCTTTCTTT.

The chain links TRBV6-5 to TRBJ2-7; TRBD2 matches at 7 bases. Germline assignment: CDR1 MNHEY and CDR2 SVGAGI. Trimming cost V 6 bases and J 8 bases; bases outside gene matches: 10. CDR3 length: 13 residues. DNA of the CDR3: TGTGCCAGCAGACAGACGGGACTACGGAAGCAGTACTTC. Protein sequence: CASRQTGLRKQYF.

The J gene is TRBJ1-1, the V gene TRBV28, with D tentatively TRBD1 (5 bases). There are 16 residues in the CDR3. Trimming pared 4 bases from V and 1 base from J, leaving 16 bases between. CDR1 is MDHEN and CDR2 is SYDVKM in the germline V gene. The CDR3 is CASSSPGVDTNTEAFF. The CDR3, as DNA: TGTGCCAGCAGTTCCCCGGGGGTCGACACGAACACTGAAGCTTTCTTT. Combining the CDR3 with reference TRBV28 and TRBJ1-1 gives the whole variable domain DVKVTQSSRYLVKRTGEKVFLECVQDMDHENMFWYRQDPGLGLRLIYFSYDVKMKEKGDIPEGYSVSREKKERFSLILESASTNQTSMYLCASSSPGVDTNTEAFFGQGTRLTVV.

The chain recombines TRBV30 with TRBJ2-6, with 8 bases aligning to TRBD1. Germline assignment: CDR1 GTSNPN and CDR2 SVGIG (reference sequence). V gave up 2 bases and J gave up 2 bases; unmatched junction bases: 8. The CDR3 is 17 amino acids. In nucleotides, the CDR3 is TGTGCCTGGAGTCACGGACAGGGTGTACCTGGGGCCAACGTCCTGACTTTC. Encoded protein: CAWSHGQGVPGANVLTF. The full variable domain, rest sourced from reference TRBV30 and TRBJ2-6, is SQTIHQWPATLVQPVGSPLSLECTVEGTSNPNLYWYRQAAGRGLQLLFYSVGIGQISSEVPQNLSASRPQDRQFILSSKKLLLSDSGFYLCAWSHGQGVPGANVLTFGAGSRLTVL.

This rearrangement joins TRBV4-2 to TRBJ1-1; D uncertain. Between the trimmed V and J ends, which lost 0 bases and 4 bases, there was a span of 9 bases. This CDR3 has 14 amino acids. Germline CDR1 reads LGHNA; CDR2 reads YNFKEQ. This CDR3 is CASSQDIGSTEAFF. The CDR3 region has the DNA TGTGCCAGCAGCCAAGATATTGGGAGCACTGAAGCTTTCTTT.

The chain is built from TRBV5-4 and TRBJ2-5; 10 bases map to TRBD2. Trimming took 2 bases from V and 4 from J; bases not matched to a gene: 11. The CDR3 contains 17 residues. Germline V gene sequence: CDR1 SGHNT, CDR2 YYREEE (reference sequence). The CDR3: CASSLDLAGDPGETQYF. CDR3 coding DNA: TGTGCCAGCAGCTTAGACCTAGCGGGGGACCCGGGAGAGACCCAGTACTTC.

About this clone itself: Other DNA sequences from this sample encode an identical CDR3 as well. V and J are TRBV5-1 and TRBJ2-1; perhaps TRBD2 as D (5 bases). The germline V and J ends were trimmed by 3 bases and 3 bases, with 7 bases remaining between them. Germline V gene lookup returns CDR1 SGHRS and CDR2 YFSETQ. This CDR3 is 13 amino acids long. CDR3 region: CASSSDYYNEQFF. The CDR3 bases are TGCGCCAGCAGCTCCGACTACTACAATGAGCAGTTCTTC.

CDR3 DNA sequence: TGTGCCAGCAGCGAGACGACAGGTAGGGAGCAGTACTTC. This codes for CASSETTGREQYF. The rearrangement links TRBV9 to TRBJ2-7; a possible D gene is TRBD1 (6 bases). This CDR3 has 13 amino acids. Germline CDR1 SGDLS, CDR2 YYNGEE. The V gene lost 3 bases and the J gene lost 7 bases, with 14 bases spanning the gap.

This chain connects TRBV20-1 to TRBJ2-7, with 7 bases aligning to TRBD2. The CDR3 totals 15 residues. V lost 3 bases to trimming and J lost 2 bases; unmatched junction nucleotides: 10. The germline CDR1 and CDR2 sequences are DFQATT and SNEGSKA (reference sequence). CDR3 sequence (DNA): TGCAGTGCTAGTCGAGGCCTAGCGGCCGCCTACGAGCAGTACTTC. Amino acid sequence: CSASRGLAAAYEQYF.

The J gene is TRBJ1-2, the V gene TRBV28, with D unresolved. The germline V gene encodes CDR1 MDHEN and CDR2 SYDVKM. This CDR3 is 15 amino acids long. Trimming shortened V by 5 bases and J by 2 bases, and 15 bases separated the two germline ends. The CDR3 loop reads CASSVLGEVNYGYTF. In DNA form, the CDR3 reads TGTGCCAGCAGTGTCCTCGGGGAGGTGAACTATGGCTACACCTTC.

This chain links TRBV27 with TRBJ1-5; tentatively, D is TRBD1 (6 bases). The germline V and J ends were trimmed by 2 bases and 4 bases, with 24 bases remaining between them. This CDR3 contains 19 residues. Germline CDR1 reads MNHEY; CDR2 reads SMNVEV (reference sequence). CDR3 region: CASSLTPAWGGRPNQPQHF. For the CDR3, the DNA is TGTGCCAGCAGTTTAACCCCCGCGTGGGGGGGCAGACCTAATCAGCCCCAGCATTTT.

The chain links TRBV5-6 to TRBJ2-7, with 9 bases fitting TRBD1. The J segment lost 6 bases and the V segment lost 4 bases, leaving 11 bases of the junction unmatched. In germline, CDR1 is SGHDT, CDR2 YYEEEE. The CDR3 is made up of 15 amino acids. CDR3 region: CASSPMGQGGSEQYF. In DNA, the CDR3 is TGTGCCAGCAGCCCGATGGGACAGGGAGGTTCCGAGCAGTACTTC.

V is TRBV24-1 and J is TRBJ2-5, with TRBD1 identical over 12 bases. The germline V gene has CDR1 KGHDR and CDR2 SFDVKD. The CDR3 is 16 amino acids. Trimming at V came to 6 bases and at J to 5 bases, leaving 9 bases not matched to a gene. CDR3 bases: TGTGCCACCAGTAGACCCGGGACAGGGGGCTATGAGACCCAGTACTTC. It codes for CATSRPGTGGYETQYF.

The chain is built from TRBV28 and TRBJ1-6; 7 bases are a match to TRBD1. V lost 7 bases and J lost 6; bases outside the gene matches: 3. CDR3 length: 13 amino acids. Germline assignment: CDR1 MDHEN and CDR2 SYDVKM. The CDR3 loop reads CASTGQSNSPLHF. CDR3 nucleotide sequence: TGTGCCAGCACGGGACAGAGTAATTCACCCCTCCACTTT.

The genes are TRBV11-2 and TRBJ2-1; a possible D gene is TRBD1 (5 bases). Per germline, CDR1 SGHAT and CDR2 FQNNGV. This CDR3 contains 14 residues. Trimming shortened V by 3 bases and J by 3 bases, and 9 bases separated the two germline ends. The CDR3 DNA follows: TGTGCCAGCAGCTTTGGACATCTCTACAATGAGCAGTTCTTC. Translated: CASSFGHLYNEQFF.